The clone carrying this TCR beta chain was detected ten times or more. No antigen is known for it. TCRdb reprocessed the 5' RACE reads with MiXCR, giving one entry per CDR3 protein. Of roughly 2,500 distinct CDR3 sequences in the sample, around 20% are singletons; the top ten hold approximately 25%. This entry belongs to a study of spatial heterogeneity in lung cancer. Indicated time point: sample taken at primary tumor resection. Unsorted tumor, nontumor lung tissue or cryopreserved PBMC supplied the whole RNA. General study results and limits: Tumor mutation count correlated with how many alpha and beta TCRs expanded intratumorally. It was estimated that coverage of tumor T cells reached approximately 7.4% for alpha chains and around 13% for beta chains. Regional and ubiquitous nonsynonymous mutations were tracked by counts of regional and ubiquitous expanded TCRs, respectively.

Trimming at V came to 1 base and at J to 5 bases, leaving 16 bases not matched to a gene. The CDR3 is 18 residues long. The rearrangement uses TRBV12-3 or TRBV12-4 and TRBJ2-5, with TRBD2 identical over 7 bases. Sample: lung tumor tissue, taken at surgery. This clonotype originated in a male donor with early-stage non-small cell lung cancer. The chain's CDR3 is CASSLGDVGGYVLETQYF. DNA of the CDR3: TGTGCCAGCAGTTTAGGAGACGTCGGGGGGTACGTTTTGGAGACCCAGTACTTC.